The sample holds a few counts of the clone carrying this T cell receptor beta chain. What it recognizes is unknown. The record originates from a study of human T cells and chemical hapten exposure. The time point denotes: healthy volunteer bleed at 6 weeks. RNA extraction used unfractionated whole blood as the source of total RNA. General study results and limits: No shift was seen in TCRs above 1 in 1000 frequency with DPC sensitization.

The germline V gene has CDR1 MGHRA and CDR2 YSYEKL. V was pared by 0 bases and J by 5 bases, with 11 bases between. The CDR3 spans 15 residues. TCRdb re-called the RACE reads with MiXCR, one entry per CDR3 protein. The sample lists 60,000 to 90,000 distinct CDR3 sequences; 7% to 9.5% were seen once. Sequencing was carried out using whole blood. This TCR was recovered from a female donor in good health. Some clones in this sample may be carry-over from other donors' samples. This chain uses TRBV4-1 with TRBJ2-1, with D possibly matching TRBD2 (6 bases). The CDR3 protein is CASSQEAGTDNEQFF. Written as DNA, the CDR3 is TGCGCCAGCAGCCAAGAAGCAGGGACTGACAATGAGCAGTTCTTC.